This record covers a single TCR beta chain. Its antigen remains unknown. Data came from immunoSEQ multiplex PCR; TCRdb stores just in-frame clones and leaves some out. The top ten clones hold under 7% of a sample with 65,000 to 85,000 clones, about 80% of them seen once. The sample originates from a study of OX40 agonist ivuxolimab in advanced cancers. Study-level findings and limits: Several nonresponders also turned out to have low normalized T-cell clonal expansion. CD8+ T cells were the subset that, on average, had more expanded clones than CD4+.

This CDR3 spans 16 amino acids. V was trimmed by 1 base and J by 12 bases, leaving 23 bases between them. Germline values: CDR1 SGDLS, CDR2 YYNGEE. Sequencing was performed on CD4+ or CD8+ T cells sorted from blood, taken in a trial of the OX40 agonist ivuxolimab. This TCR was sampled from an adult with an advanced solid tumor such as melanoma, head and neck, liver or kidney cancer. The chain employs TRBV9 and TRBJ2-1; D unresolved. In nucleotides, the CDR3 is TGTGCCAGCAGCGTATCGGGCACCCCGTTCAGGCATGGGCAGTTCTTC. It is translated as CASSVSGTPFRHGQFF.